The 15 T cell receptor beta chains given below trace back to one sample, sequenced in a study of follicular helper T cells after annual influenza vaccination. Time point reported: 2013-2014 season, 7 days after vaccination. TCRdb's table, derived via immunoSEQ multiplex PCR, lists solely in-frame clones and lacks some. The sample gives 9,000 or so clones, 83% of which show up once; around 3.1% is in the top ten. This specimen was CXCR5+ CD38- circulating T follicular helper cells from blood, taken 7 days after influenza vaccination. Documented subset: circulating Tfh, non-naive CD4+CXCR5+PD-1+ (ICOS+CD38+ or ICOS-CD38-). The receptors derive from an adult who received the influenza vaccine.

The J gene is TRBJ2-2, the V gene TRBV6-1; D may be TRBD2 (6 bases). Germline CDR1 is MNHNS and CDR2 is SASEGT. The CDR3 spans 15 residues. The V gene lost 4 bases and the J gene lost 1 base, with 10 bases spanning the gap. This CDR3 is CASSGGGMNTGELFF. CDR3 DNA: TGTGCCAGCAGTGGCGGCGGGATGAACACCGGGGAGCTGTTTTTT.

The V and J genes are TRBV9 and TRBJ2-3; D gene ambiguous. V lost 3 bases and J lost 2, with 10 bases in between. Germline CDR1 and CDR2: SGDLS and YYNGEE. The CDR3 loop spans 14 amino acids. Written as DNA, the CDR3 is TGTGCCAGCAGCGCCGTCCAGGTCACAGATACGCAGTATTTT. Protein sequence: CASSAVQVTDTQYF.

This clone was seen once. The CDR3 region is CASTDRIYEQYF. Written as DNA, the CDR3 is TGTGCCAGCACCGACAGAATTTACGAGCAGTACTTC. This chain connects TRBV28 to TRBJ2-7; possible D gene TRBD1, 5 bases. The CDR3 totals 12 residues. V shed 7 bases and J shed 4 bases, with 11 bases lying between them. Germline V gives CDR1 MDHEN, CDR2 SYDVKM. Full variable domain (outside the CDR3, taken from reference TRBV28 and TRBJ2-7): DVKVTQSSRYLVKRTGEKVFLECVQDMDHENMFWYRQDPGLGLRLIYFSYDVKMKEKGDIPEGYSVSREKKERFSLILESASTNQTSMYLCASTDRIYEQYFGPGTRLTVT.

V and J are TRBV2 and TRBJ1-2; D may be TRBD1 (6 bases). Germline V lookup: CDR1 SNHLY, CDR2 FYNNEI. Trimming took off 9 bases at V and 7 bases at J, with 21 bases between the two ends. The CDR3 is made up of 14 amino acids. The CDR3 loop reads CASGGADRRSGYTF. CDR3 bases: TGTGCCAGTGGGGGAGCTGACAGGAGAAGTGGCTACACCTTC.

The rearrangement uses TRBV7-2 and TRBJ1-6; 8 bases are shared with TRBD1. Germline lookup yields CDR1 SGHTA and CDR2 FQGNSA. The CDR3 spans 15 residues. Trimming cost V 4 bases and J 7 bases; bases outside gene matches: 6. In nucleotides, the CDR3 is TGTGCCAGCAGCTCCAGGGGGCTAGGGAATTCACCCCTCCACTTT. Protein product: CASSSRGLGNSPLHF.

The V gene is TRBV10-2, the J gene TRBJ1-4; D is perhaps TRBD1 (6 bases). Germline lookup yields CDR1 WSHSY and CDR2 SAAADI. The CDR3 contains 16 residues. V was cut by 3 bases and J by 0 bases, with 11 bases left in between. CDR3 DNA: TGCGCCAGCAGTGACCGGGGGGCTTCAACTAATGAAAAACTGTTTTTT. Protein: CASSDRGASTNEKLFF.

The chain has TRBV19 and TRBJ1-2, with TRBD1 identical over 7 bases. Germline V gene sequence: CDR1 LNHDA, CDR2 SQIVND (reference sequence). The junction had 7 bases not matched to a gene; V was cut back by 5 bases and J by 4 bases. The CDR3 extends over 14 amino acids. CDR3 amino acids: CASSASGQTYGYTF. The CDR3 DNA reads TGTGCCAGTAGTGCCTCGGGACAGACCTATGGCTACACCTTC.

The V and J genes are TRBV7-2 and TRBJ2-1; 8 bases match TRBD2. The CDR3 contains 14 residues. Germline assignment: CDR1 SGHTA and CDR2 FQGNSA. Trimming took 9 bases from V and 0 from J; bases not matched to a gene: 4. DNA for the CDR3: TGTGCCAGTGAGCGGGGGAACTCCTACAATGAGCAGTTCTTC. Amino acid sequence: CASERGNSYNEQFF.

The chain links TRBV5-1 to TRBJ1-1; D possibly corresponds to TRBD1 (6 bases). V shed 4 bases and J shed 1 base, with 8 bases lying between them. This CDR3 is 13 amino acids long. Germline V gene sequence: CDR1 SGHRS, CDR2 YFSETQ. In DNA, the CDR3 is TGCGCCAGCAGCGAACAGGGGAACACTGAAGCTTTCTTT. Translated: CASSEQGNTEAFF.

CDR3 nucleotide sequence: TGTGCCAGCAGCCGACAGGGCATCAAGCAGTACTTC. It encodes CASSRQGIKQYF. The gene calls are TRBV28 and TRBJ2-7, with 7 bases matching TRBD1. V was pared by 6 bases and J by 8 bases, with 7 bases of the junction left unmatched. From germline, CDR1 is MDHEN and CDR2 SYDVKM. The CDR3 sequence is 12 residues long.

The rearrangement links TRBV18 to TRBJ1-5; 8 positions agree with TRBD1. The trim removed 4 bases at V and 4 bases at J, leaving 6 bases unmatched. CDR1 and CDR2 from the germline V gene are KGHSH and LQKENI. The CDR3 covers 15 residues. This CDR3 is CASSQDRVSNQPQHF. CDR3 coding DNA: TGTGCCAGCTCACAGGACAGGGTGTCAAATCAGCCCCAGCATTTT.

The rearrangement joins TRBV5-1 to TRBJ1-2; D gene unclear. Germline values: CDR1 SGHRS, CDR2 YFSETQ. The CDR3 runs to 13 residues. Trimming removed 4 bases from V and 4 bases from J, with 11 bases in between. CDR3 amino acids: CASSPEAFYGYTF. CDR3 nucleotides: TGCGCCAGCAGCCCTGAGGCCTTCTATGGCTACACCTTC.

This clone occurred a few times. This chain joins TRBV28 and TRBJ1-1; the D gene is possibly TRBD1 (6 bases). The CDR3 is made up of 15 amino acids. Between the trimmed V and J ends, which lost 5 bases and 9 bases, there was a span of 22 bases. CDR1 is MDHEN, CDR2 SYDVKM, per germline. The DNA of the CDR3 is TGTGCCAGCAGTCGACCCGCTGGGGGCGCGTGGCAAGCTTTCTTT. Protein: CASSRPAGGAWQAFF.

This clone was detected a few times. The chain has TRBV7-8 and TRBJ2-7; 8 bases agree with TRBD2. Germline CDR1 reads SGHVS; CDR2 reads FQNEAQ. J was trimmed by 0 bases and V by 5 bases; bases with no gene match: 18. The CDR3 totals 19 residues. Here the CDR3 reads CASSAVGRGLAASSYEQYF. DNA for the CDR3: TGTGCCAGCAGCGCAGTAGGACGAGGACTAGCCGCATCCTCCTACGAGCAGTACTTC.

The chain couples TRBV7-2 to TRBJ2-3, with TRBD2 matching over 11 bases. V dropped 5 bases and J dropped 4; count of bases not matched to a gene: 5. This CDR3 is 15 amino acids long. In germline, CDR1 is SGHTA, CDR2 FQGNSA. CDR3 nucleotide sequence: TGTGCCAGCAGCCCCACTAGCGGGAGATCAGATACGCAGTATTTT. It specifies CASSPTSGRSDTQYF.